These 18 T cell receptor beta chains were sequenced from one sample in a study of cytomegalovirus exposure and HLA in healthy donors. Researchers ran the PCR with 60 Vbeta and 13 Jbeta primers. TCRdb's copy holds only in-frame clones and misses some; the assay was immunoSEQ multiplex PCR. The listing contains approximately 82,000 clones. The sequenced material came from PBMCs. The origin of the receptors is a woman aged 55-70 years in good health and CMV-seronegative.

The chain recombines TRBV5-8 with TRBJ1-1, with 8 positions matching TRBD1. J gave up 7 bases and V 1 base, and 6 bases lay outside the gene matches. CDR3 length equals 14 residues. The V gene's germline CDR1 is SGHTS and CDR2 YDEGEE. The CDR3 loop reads CASSLRDRWSEAFF. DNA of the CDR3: TGTGCCAGCAGCTTGAGGGACAGGTGGAGTGAAGCTTTCTTT.

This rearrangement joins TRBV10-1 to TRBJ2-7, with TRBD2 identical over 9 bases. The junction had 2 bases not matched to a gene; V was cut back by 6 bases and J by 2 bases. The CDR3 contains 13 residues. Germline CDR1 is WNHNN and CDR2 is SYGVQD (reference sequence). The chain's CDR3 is CASSSGRTYEQYF. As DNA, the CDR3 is TGCGCCAGCAGCAGCGGGAGGACCTACGAGCAGTACTTC.

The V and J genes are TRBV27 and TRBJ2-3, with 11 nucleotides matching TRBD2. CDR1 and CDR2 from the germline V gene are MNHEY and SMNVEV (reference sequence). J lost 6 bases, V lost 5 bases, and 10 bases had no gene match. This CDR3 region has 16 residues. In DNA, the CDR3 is TGTGCCAGCAGTCCCGGTAGCGGGAGGGCCAGCGATACGCAGTATTTT. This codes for CASSPGSGRASDTQYF.

The CDR3 coding sequence is TGTGCCAGCTGCAGGGGTGAAGGGGCCAACGTCCTGACTTTC. It specifies CASCRGEGANVLTF. The chain employs TRBV2 and TRBJ2-6; D is perhaps TRBD1 (6 bases). V shed 8 bases and J shed 4 bases, with 12 bases lying between them. Germline CDR1 is SNHLY and CDR2 is FYNNEI. This CDR3 region has 14 residues.

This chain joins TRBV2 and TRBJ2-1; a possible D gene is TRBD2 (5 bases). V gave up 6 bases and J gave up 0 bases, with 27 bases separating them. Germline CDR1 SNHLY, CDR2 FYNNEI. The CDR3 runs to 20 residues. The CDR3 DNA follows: TGTGCCAGCAGGGAAAGGAGCGGCCGCCGGACCCCTAGCTCCTACAATGAGCAGTTCTTC. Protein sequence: CASRERSGRRTPSSYNEQFF. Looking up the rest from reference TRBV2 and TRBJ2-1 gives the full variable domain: EPEVTQTPSHQVTQMGQEVILRCVPISNHLYFYWYRQILGQKVEFLVSFYNNEISEKSEIFDDQFSVERPDGSNFTLKIRSTKLEDSAMYFCASRERSGRRTPSSYNEQFFGPGTRLTVL.

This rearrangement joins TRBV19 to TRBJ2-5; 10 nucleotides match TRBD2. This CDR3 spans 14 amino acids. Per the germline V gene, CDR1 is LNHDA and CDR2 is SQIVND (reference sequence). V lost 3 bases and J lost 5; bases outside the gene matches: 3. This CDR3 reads CASSILAGVETQYF. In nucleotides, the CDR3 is TGTGCCAGTAGTATCCTAGCGGGAGTGGAGACCCAGTACTTC.

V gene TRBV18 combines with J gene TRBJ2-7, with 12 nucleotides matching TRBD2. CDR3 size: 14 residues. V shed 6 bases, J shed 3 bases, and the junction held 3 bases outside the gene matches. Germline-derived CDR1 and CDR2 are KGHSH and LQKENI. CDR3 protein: CASSSTSGSYEQYF. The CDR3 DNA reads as TGTGCCAGCTCGTCGACTAGCGGGAGCTACGAGCAGTACTTC.

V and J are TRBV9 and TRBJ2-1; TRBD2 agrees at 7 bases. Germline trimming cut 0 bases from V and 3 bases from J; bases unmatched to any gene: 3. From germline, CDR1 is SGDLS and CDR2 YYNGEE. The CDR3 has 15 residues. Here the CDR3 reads CASSVGGGNYNEQFF. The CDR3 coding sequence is TGTGCCAGCAGCGTAGGGGGGGGGAACTACAATGAGCAGTTCTTC. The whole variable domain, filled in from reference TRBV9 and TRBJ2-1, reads DSGVTQTPKHLITATGQRVTLRCSPRSGDLSVYWYQQSLDQGLQFLIQYYNGEERAKGNILERFSAQQFPDLHSELNLSSLELGDSALYFCASSVGGGNYNEQFFGPGTRLTVL.

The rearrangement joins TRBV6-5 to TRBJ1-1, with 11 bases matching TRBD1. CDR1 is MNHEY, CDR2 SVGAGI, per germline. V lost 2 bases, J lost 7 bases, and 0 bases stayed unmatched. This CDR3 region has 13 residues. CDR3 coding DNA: TGTGCCAGCAGTTACGGGACAGGGGGTGAAGCTTTCTTT. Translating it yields CASSYGTGGEAFF.

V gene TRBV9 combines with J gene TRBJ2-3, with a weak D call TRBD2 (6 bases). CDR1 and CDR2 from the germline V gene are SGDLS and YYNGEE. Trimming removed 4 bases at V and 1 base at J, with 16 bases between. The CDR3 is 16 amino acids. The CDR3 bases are TGTGCCAGCAGCCTCAGTGGGACTGCGGGCACAGATACGCAGTATTTT. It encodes CASSLSGTAGTDTQYF.

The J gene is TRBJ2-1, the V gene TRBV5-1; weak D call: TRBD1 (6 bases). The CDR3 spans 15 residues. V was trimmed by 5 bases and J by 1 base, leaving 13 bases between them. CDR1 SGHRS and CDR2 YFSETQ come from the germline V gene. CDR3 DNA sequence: TGCGCCAGCAGGGAGCAGGGGACATCCTACAATGAGCAGTTCTTC. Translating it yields CASREQGTSYNEQFF.

The CDR3 sequence is CASSVSSGEQYF. The CDR3 DNA is TGTGCCAGCAGCGTCTCTAGCGGGGAGCAGTACTTC. The chain carries TRBV2 and TRBJ2-5, with 9 bases identical to TRBD2. This CDR3 has 12 residues. V lost 6 bases to trimming and J lost 11 bases; unmatched junction nucleotides: 7. CDR1 is SNHLY and CDR2 is FYNNEI in the germline V gene.

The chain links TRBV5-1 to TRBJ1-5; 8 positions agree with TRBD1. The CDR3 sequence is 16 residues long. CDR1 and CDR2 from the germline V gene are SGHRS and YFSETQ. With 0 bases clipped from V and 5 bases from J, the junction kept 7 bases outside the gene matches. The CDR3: CASSLGTGLRDQPQHF. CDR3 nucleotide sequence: TGCGCCAGCAGCTTGGGGACAGGGCTAAGGGATCAGCCCCAGCATTTT.

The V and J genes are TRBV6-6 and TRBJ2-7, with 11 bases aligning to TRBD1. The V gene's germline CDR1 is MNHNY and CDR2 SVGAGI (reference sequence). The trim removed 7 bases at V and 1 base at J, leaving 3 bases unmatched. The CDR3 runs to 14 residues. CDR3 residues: CASTGQGVSYEQYF. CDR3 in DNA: TGTGCCAGCACGGGACAGGGGGTTTCCTACGAGCAGTACTTC.

CDR3 in amino acids: CASSIFEAGNTEAFF. The CDR3 bases are TGTGCCAGTAGTATCTTTGAGGCCGGGAACACTGAAGCTTTCTTT. This rearrangement joins TRBV19 to TRBJ1-1; D is ambiguous. The length of the CDR3 is 15 residues. Germline V gene data show CDR1 as LNHDA and CDR2 as SQIVND (reference sequence). V was cut by 3 bases and J by 1 base, with 12 bases left in between.

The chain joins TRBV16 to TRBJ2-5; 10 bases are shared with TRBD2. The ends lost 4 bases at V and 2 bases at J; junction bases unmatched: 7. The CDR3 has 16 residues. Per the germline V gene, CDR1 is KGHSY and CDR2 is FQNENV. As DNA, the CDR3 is TGTGCCAGCAGCCCGGCTAGCGGGAGCTATCAAGAGACCCAGTACTTC. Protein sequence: CASSPASGSYQETQYF.

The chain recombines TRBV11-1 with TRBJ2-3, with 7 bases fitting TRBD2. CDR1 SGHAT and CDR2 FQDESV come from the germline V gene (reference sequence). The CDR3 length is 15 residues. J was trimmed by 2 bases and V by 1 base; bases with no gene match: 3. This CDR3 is CASSLGGRVTDTQYF. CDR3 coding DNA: TGTGCCAGCAGCTTAGGGGGGAGGGTCACAGATACGCAGTATTTT. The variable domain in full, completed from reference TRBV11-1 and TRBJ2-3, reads EAEVAQSPRYKITEKSQAVAFWCDPISGHATLYWYRQILGQGPELLVQFQDESVVDDSQLPKDRFSAERLKGVDSTLKIQPAELGDSAMYLCASSLGGRVTDTQYFGPGTRLTVL.

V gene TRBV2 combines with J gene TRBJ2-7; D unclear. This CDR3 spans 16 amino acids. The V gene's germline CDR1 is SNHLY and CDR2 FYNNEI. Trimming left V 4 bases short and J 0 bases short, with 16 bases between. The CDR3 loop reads CASSGATSRLSYEQYF. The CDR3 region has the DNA TGTGCCAGCAGTGGGGCCACATCACGCCTCTCCTACGAGCAGTACTTC.